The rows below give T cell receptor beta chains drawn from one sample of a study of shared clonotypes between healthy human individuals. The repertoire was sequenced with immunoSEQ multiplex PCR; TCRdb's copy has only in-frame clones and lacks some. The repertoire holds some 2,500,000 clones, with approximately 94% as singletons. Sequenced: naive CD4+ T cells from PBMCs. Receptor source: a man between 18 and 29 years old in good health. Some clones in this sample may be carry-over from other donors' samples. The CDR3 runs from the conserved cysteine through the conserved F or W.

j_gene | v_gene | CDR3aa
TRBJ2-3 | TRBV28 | CASSSGGRGRWADTQYF
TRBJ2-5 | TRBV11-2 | CASSQRTDQETQYF
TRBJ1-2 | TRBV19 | CASSMRFRGPWGYTF
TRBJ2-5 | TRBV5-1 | CASSPGLAGGPQETQYF
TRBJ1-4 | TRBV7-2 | CASRLDRVSEKLFF
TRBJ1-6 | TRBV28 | CASSLRGSPLHF
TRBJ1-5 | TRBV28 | CASSFRDRNQPQHF
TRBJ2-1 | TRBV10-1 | CASRPLRDGIYNEQFF
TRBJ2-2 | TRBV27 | CASTQPGQGSTGELFF
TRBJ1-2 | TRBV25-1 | CASSISSGYTF
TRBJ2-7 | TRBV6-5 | CASSPRGLGAYEQYF
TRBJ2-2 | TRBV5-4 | CASSLFTGELFF
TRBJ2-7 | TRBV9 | CASSRWDSRSSYEQYF
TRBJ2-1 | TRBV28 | CASSPLVASGNYEQFF
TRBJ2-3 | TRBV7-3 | CASSLTRNLYTDTQYF
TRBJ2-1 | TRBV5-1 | CASSFVLAGENNEQFF
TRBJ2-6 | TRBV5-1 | CASSPTGNSGANVLTF
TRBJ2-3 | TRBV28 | CASSSLVDTQYF
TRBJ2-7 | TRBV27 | CASRGTIPYEQYF
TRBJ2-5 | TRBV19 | CASSGVYQETQYF
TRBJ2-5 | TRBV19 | CASGIEETQYF
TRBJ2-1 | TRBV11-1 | CASSPAGTSGVLSYNEQFF
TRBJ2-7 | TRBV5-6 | CASSQYHSGTIYEQYF
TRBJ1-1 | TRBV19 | CASSIPGAGTEAFF
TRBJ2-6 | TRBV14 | CASSQSLGGPGANVLTF
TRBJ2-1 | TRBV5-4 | CASSQGQGDEQFF
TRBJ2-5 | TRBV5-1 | CASRRRYTGDQETQYF
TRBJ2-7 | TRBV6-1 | CAASSPRRASYEQYF
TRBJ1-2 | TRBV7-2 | CASSYQDRGKGYTF
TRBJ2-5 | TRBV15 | CATSRAKFLAANQETQYF
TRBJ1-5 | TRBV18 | CASSRDGDRGRYF
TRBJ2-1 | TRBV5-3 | CARSLRRDREFNEQFF
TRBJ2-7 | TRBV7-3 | CASSLTLAGDHEQYF
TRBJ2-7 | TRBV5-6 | CASSRGFGNSGSYEQYF
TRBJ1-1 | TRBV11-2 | CASSPQGQGGTEAFF
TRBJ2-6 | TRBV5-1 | CASSSGKPGANVLTF